Included here is one T cell receptor (beta chain) sequence, with context. A clone one base away is much larger, so this may be a read error. The CDR3 extends over 16 amino acids. Germline values: CDR1 KGHDR, CDR2 SFDVKD. For the second PCR, which ran for 7 to 11 cycles, a sample-barcoded 5' primer and a J-beta primer mix were used. TCRdb processed the 5' RACE reads anew with MiXCR; each CDR3 protein has one entry. The data hold about 650,000 distinct CDR3 sequences, with over 40% observed a single time. This record comes from a study of blood T cells in healthy people across ages. This clonotype was sampled from an elderly woman in good health. The V and J genes are TRBV24-1 and TRBJ2-1, with 7 bases that match TRBD2. Judging by the DNA end, TRBJ2-7 fits better; the J call may be wrong. Sequencing used blood. The CDR3 DNA is TGTGCCACCAGTGATCAACTAGCGAAAGGTTACAATGAGCAGTACTTC. Its translation: CATSDQLAKGYNEQYF.